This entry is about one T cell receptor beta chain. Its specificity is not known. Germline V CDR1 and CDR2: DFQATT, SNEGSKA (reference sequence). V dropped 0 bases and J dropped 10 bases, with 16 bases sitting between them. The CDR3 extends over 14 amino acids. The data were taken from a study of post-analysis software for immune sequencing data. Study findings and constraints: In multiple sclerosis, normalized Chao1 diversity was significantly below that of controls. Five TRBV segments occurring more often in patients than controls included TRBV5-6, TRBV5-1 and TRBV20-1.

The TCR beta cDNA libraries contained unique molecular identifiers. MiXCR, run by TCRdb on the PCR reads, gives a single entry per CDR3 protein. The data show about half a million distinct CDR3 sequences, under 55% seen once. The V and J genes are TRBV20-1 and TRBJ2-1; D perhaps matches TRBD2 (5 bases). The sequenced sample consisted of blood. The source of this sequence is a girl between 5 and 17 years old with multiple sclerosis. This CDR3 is CSARDPNLANEQFF. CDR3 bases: TGCAGTGCTAGAGATCCCAACCTAGCCAACGAGCAGTTCTTC.